The 24 T cell receptor beta chains presented below share a single source sample, sequenced in a study of T cell responses to AZD1222 COVID-19 vaccine. Measured with immunoSEQ multiplex PCR; TCRdb has only the in-frame clones, and not every one. The sample records approximately 85,000 clones, about 90% being singletons. Material: peripheral blood, obtained on day 0 of AZD1222 vaccination. Receptor source: an adult in good health.

The rearrangement links TRBV19 to TRBJ1-1; D is possibly TRBD1 (6 bases). Germline CDR1 and CDR2: LNHDA and SQIVND (reference sequence). The CDR3 runs 13 residues. The V gene lost 6 bases and the J gene lost 6 bases, with 14 bases spanning the gap. CDR3 residues: CASSWDAGAEAFF. The DNA of the CDR3 is TGTGCCAGTAGCTGGGACGCAGGGGCTGAAGCTTTCTTT.

The rearrangement uses TRBV18 and TRBJ1-5, with D hard to call. This CDR3 spans 13 amino acids. V was clipped by 5 bases and J by 3 bases, with 8 bases between them. The germline gives CDR1 KGHSH, CDR2 LQKENI. For the CDR3, the DNA is TGTGCCAGCTCATACGGGGTCAATCAGCCCCAGCATTTT. It translates to CASSYGVNQPQHF.

In its sample, this clone was seen a few times. In DNA form, the CDR3 reads TGTGCCAGCAGTTCCCTAGCGGGAGGGGACAATGAGCAGTTCTTC. Its protein product is CASSSLAGGDNEQFF. This chain connects TRBV27 to TRBJ2-1, with 12 bases lining up with TRBD2. J gave up 5 bases and V 4 bases, and 3 bases lay outside the gene matches. CDR3 size: 15 residues. Germline assignment: CDR1 MNHEY and CDR2 SMNVEV (reference sequence).

The chain combines TRBV30 with TRBJ1-2; no definite D call. Germline V gene sequence: CDR1 GTSNPN, CDR2 SVGIG (reference sequence). This CDR3 has 12 amino acids. Trimming removed 3 bases from V and 2 bases from J, with 7 bases in between. CDR3 sequence (DNA): TGTGCCTGGAGACGAGAGAACTATGGCTACACCTTC. Protein sequence: CAWRRENYGYTF.

The chain joins TRBV27 to TRBJ1-6, with D possibly TRBD1 on 5 matching bases. V was cut by 6 bases and J by 10 bases, with 19 bases left in between. Germline assignment: CDR1 MNHEY and CDR2 SMNVEV (reference sequence). This CDR3 contains 15 residues. The CDR3 bases are TGTGCCAGCAGCCCAACGGGCAGGGTCTCCTCACCCCTCCACTTT. Its protein is CASSPTGRVSSPLHF.

This chain links TRBV2 with TRBJ1-2, with a possible D match to TRBD1 (6 bases). Germline CDR1 SNHLY, CDR2 FYNNEI. This CDR3 spans 20 amino acids. V was cut by 1 base and J by 3 bases, with 27 bases left in between. The CDR3 bases are TGTGCCAGCAGTGAAGAGGGCGGGACCCCTACAGGGCGGCGGGACTATGGCTACACCTTC. Amino acids: CASSEEGGTPTGRRDYGYTF.

The genes are TRBV5-1 and TRBJ2-5; possibly TRBD1 for D (5 bases). CDR1 and CDR2 (germline): SGHRS, YFSETQ. Between the trimmed V and J ends, which lost 4 bases and 5 bases, there was a span of 18 bases. The CDR3 is 15 residues long. The CDR3 DNA reads TGCGCCAGCAGCAGGGATCTGGACAAAAGGGAGACCCAGTACTTC. Translated, it gives CASSRDLDKRETQYF.

J is TRBJ1-6 and V is TRBV3-1 (or the pseudogene TRBV3-2); D call uncertain. In germline, CDR1 is LGHDT, CDR2 YNNKEL (reference sequence). CDR3 length equals 12 residues. Trimming removed 1 base from V and 9 bases from J, with 4 bases in between. The CDR3 DNA reads TGTGCCAGCAGCCAAGCCAGTTCACCCCTCCACTTT. Its translation is CASSQASSPLHF.

This chain connects TRBV24-1 to TRBJ1-1; the D gene is possibly TRBD1 (5 bases). The CDR3 spans 14 residues. V was clipped by 3 bases and J by 0 bases, with 7 bases between them. Germline CDR1 is KGHDR and CDR2 is SFDVKD. CDR3 DNA sequence: TGTGCCACCAGTGATACAGGCATGAACACTGAAGCTTTCTTT. As protein: CATSDTGMNTEAFF.

CDR3 protein: CASSLGSGTQYF. The CDR3 bases are TGTGCCAGCAGTTTGGGAAGTGGGACCCAGTACTTC. This chain joins TRBV27 and TRBJ2-5; D uncertain. Germline V gives CDR1 MNHEY, CDR2 SMNVEV (reference sequence). The CDR3 has 12 residues. The V end lost 3 bases, the J end lost 7 bases, and 9 bases lay between the germline ends.

The J gene is TRBJ1-6, the V gene TRBV6-2 or TRBV6-3; D ambiguous. V was pared by 5 bases and J by 1 base, with 9 bases between. Looked up from germline, CDR1 is MNHEY and CDR2 is SVGEGT. The CDR3 contains 15 residues. The CDR3 nucleotides read TGTGCCAGCAGTCTTGATGGGTCCTATAATTCACCCCTCCACTTT. Protein sequence: CASSLDGSYNSPLHF.

The rearrangement joins TRBV19 to TRBJ2-3; TRBD2 matches at 12 bases. CDR1 is LNHDA and CDR2 is SQIVND in the germline V gene (reference sequence). CDR3 length equals 15 residues. V lost 3 bases to trimming and J lost 6 bases; unmatched junction nucleotides: 4. This CDR3 reads CASSIMGLAGDTQYF. In DNA, the CDR3 is TGTGCCAGTAGTATTATGGGACTAGCGGGTGATACGCAGTATTTT.

The chain employs TRBV5-1 and TRBJ1-5, with TRBD1 matching over 10 bases. V gave up 2 bases and J gave up 7 bases; unmatched junction bases: 6. The length of the CDR3 is 15 residues. Germline loops: CDR1 SGHRS, CDR2 YFSETQ. CDR3 protein: CASSFGTGENQPQHF. The DNA of the CDR3 is TGCGCCAGCAGCTTCGGGACAGGGGAAAACCAGCCCCAGCATTTT. Together with reference TRBV5-1 and TRBJ1-5, the CDR3 gives the full variable domain: KAGVTQTPRYLIKTRGQQVTLSCSPISGHRSVSWYQQTPGQGLQFLFEYFSETQRNKGNFPGRFSGRQFSNSRSEMNVSTLELGDSALYLCASSFGTGENQPQHFGDGTRLSIL.

The rearrangement uses TRBV4-2 and TRBJ2-1; D unclear. Germline CDR1 and CDR2: LGHNA and YNFKEQ. Deletions cut 5 bases from V and 3 bases from J, with 5 bases between. The CDR3 covers 12 residues. DNA for the CDR3: TGTGCCAGCAGCTCAGACTACAATGAGCAGTTCTTC. It translates to CASSSDYNEQFF.

The V and J genes are TRBV29-1 and TRBJ2-3; TRBD2 agrees at 12 bases. V gave up 4 bases and J gave up 2 bases; unmatched junction bases: 4. This CDR3 has 15 amino acids. The germline gives CDR1 SQVTM, CDR2 ANQGSEA. Written as DNA, the CDR3 is TGCAGCGTTGGGACTAGCGGGGCCTACACAGATACGCAGTATTTT. Its protein product is CSVGTSGAYTDTQYF.

This chain joins TRBV7-2 and TRBJ1-5; D possibly corresponds to TRBD1 (6 bases). There are 15 residues in the CDR3. Trimming took off 3 bases at V and 3 bases at J, with 12 bases between the two ends. Germline CDR1 SGHTA, CDR2 FQGNSA. The CDR3 reads CASSLGTYNNQPQHF. The CDR3 nucleotides are TGTGCCAGCAGCTTGGGGACATATAACAATCAGCCCCAGCATTTT.

The rearrangement uses TRBV6-5 and TRBJ1-5, with 7 bases identical to TRBD1. V gave up 6 bases and J gave up 5 bases; unmatched junction bases: 10. This CDR3 contains 15 residues. Per the germline V gene, CDR1 is MNHEY and CDR2 is SVGAGI. The CDR3 loop reads CASSAKQGKDQPQHF. In DNA, the CDR3 is TGTGCCAGCAGCGCCAAACAGGGGAAGGATCAGCCCCAGCATTTT.

This chain links TRBV19 with TRBJ1-6; the D is unclear. The V end lost 5 bases, the J end lost 7 bases, and 9 bases lay between the germline ends. CDR3 length equals 13 residues. CDR1 and CDR2 from the germline V gene are LNHDA and SQIVND (reference sequence). The CDR3 is CASSPPRNSPLHF. In DNA, the CDR3 is TGTGCCAGTAGTCCGCCAAGAAATTCACCCCTCCACTTT.

The rearrangement joins TRBV10-3 to TRBJ2-7; D perhaps matches TRBD1 (6 bases). The CDR3 consists of 15 residues. The V end lost 4 bases, the J end lost 5 bases, and 18 bases lay between the germline ends. Germline V CDR1 and CDR2: ENHRY, SYGVKD. The CDR3 protein is CAISAQTGILDEQYF. CDR3 sequence (DNA): TGTGCCATCAGTGCCCAGACAGGTATCCTCGACGAGCAGTACTTC.

The chain recombines TRBV15 with TRBJ1-4, with unresolved D. Trimming pared 0 bases from V and 3 bases from J, leaving 17 bases between. Germline CDR1 reads LNHNV; CDR2 reads YYDKDF (reference sequence). This CDR3 spans 18 amino acids. CDR3: CATSRDFIGTLANEKLFF. CDR3 DNA: TGTGCCACCAGCAGAGATTTTATAGGCACGCTTGCTAATGAAAAACTGTTTTTT.

In this sample, this clone turned up a few times. The V call is TRBV2, the J call TRBJ1-4, with D tentatively TRBD1 (6 bases). Trimming took 7 bases from V and 5 from J, leaving 17 bases between them. Germline V lookup: CDR1 SNHLY, CDR2 FYNNEI. This CDR3 is 15 amino acids long. CDR3 region: CASTFVPGANEKLFF. In DNA form, the CDR3 reads TGTGCCAGCACCTTCGTCCCAGGGGCCAATGAAAAACTGTTTTTT.

The chain employs TRBV6-5 and TRBJ1-2, with TRBD1 matching over 8 bases. This CDR3 spans 15 amino acids. Trimming cost V 2 bases and J 2 bases; bases outside gene matches: 4. Germline V gene data show CDR1 as MNHEY and CDR2 as SVGAGI. DNA of the CDR3: TGTGCCAGCAGTTACGAAGGACAGGGCAACTATGGCTACACCTTC. The encoded protein is CASSYEGQGNYGYTF.

This clone is deemed medium-sized. The chain uses TRBV27 and TRBJ1-2; 9 bases map to TRBD1. The trim removed 5 bases at V and 4 bases at J, leaving 8 bases unmatched. The CDR3 length is 15 residues. Germline V gene lookup returns CDR1 MNHEY and CDR2 SMNVEV (reference sequence). In nucleotides, the CDR3 is TGTGCCAGCAGTCACAACCGGGACAGGGTCTATGGCTACACCTTC. Protein sequence: CASSHNRDRVYGYTF.

The chain carries TRBV5-6 and TRBJ1-1; possibly TRBD1 for D (5 bases). Trimming took 3 bases from V and 5 from J, leaving 14 bases between them. CDR1 and CDR2 from the germline V gene are SGHDT and YYEEEE. The CDR3 loop spans 14 amino acids. The CDR3 sequence is CASSSVGRQTEAFF. The CDR3, as DNA: TGTGCCAGCAGCTCGGTCGGGAGACAGACTGAAGCTTTCTTT.